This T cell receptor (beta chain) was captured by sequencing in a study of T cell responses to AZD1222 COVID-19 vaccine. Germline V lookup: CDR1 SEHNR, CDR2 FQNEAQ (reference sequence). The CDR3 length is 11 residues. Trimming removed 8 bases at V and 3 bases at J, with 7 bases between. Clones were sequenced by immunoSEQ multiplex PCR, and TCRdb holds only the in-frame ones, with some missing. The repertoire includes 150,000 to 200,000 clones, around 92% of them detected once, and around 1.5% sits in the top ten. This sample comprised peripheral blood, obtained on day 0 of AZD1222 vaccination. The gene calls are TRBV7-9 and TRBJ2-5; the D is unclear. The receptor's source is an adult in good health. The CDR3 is CASGQEETQYF. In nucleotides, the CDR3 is TGTGCCAGCGGGCAGGAAGAGACCCAGTACTTC.